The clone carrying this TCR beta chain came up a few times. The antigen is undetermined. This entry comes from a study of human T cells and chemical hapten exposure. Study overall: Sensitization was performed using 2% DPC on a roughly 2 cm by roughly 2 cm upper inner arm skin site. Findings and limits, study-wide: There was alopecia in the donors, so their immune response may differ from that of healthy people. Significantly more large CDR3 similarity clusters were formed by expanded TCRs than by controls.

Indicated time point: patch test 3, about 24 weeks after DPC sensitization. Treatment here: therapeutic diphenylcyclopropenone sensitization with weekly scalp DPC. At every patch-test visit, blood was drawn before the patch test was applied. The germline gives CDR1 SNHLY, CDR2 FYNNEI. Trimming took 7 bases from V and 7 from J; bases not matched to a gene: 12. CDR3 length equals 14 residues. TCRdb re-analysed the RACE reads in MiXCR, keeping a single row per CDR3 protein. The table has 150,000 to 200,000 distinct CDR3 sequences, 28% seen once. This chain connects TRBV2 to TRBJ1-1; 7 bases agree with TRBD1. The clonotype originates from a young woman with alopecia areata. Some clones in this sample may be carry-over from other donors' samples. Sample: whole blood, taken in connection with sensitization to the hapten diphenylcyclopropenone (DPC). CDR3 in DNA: TGTGCCAGCACACTAAACAGGGGAAGATTTGAAGCTTTCTTT. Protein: CASTLNRGRFEAFF.